These 24 T cell receptor beta chains share one sample of origin, sequenced in a study of T cell repertoires in cytomegalovirus infection. No antigens are known for them. MiXCR was run by TCRdb on the reads, yielding one entry per CDR3 protein. This table has some 270,000 distinct CDR3 sequences, around 20% appearing once. The sequencing here drew on cultured PBMCs, taken from culture after CMV antigen stimulation. The receptor set was obtained from a human donor in good health (CMV status not recorded). Some clones in this sample may be carry-over from other donors' samples.

This clonotype was seen only a few times. The J gene is TRBJ2-1, the V gene TRBV11-3; D is undetermined. The CDR3 has 18 residues. Germline CDR1 and CDR2: SGHNT and YENEEA. Deletions cut 0 bases from V and 1 base from J, with 16 bases between. CDR3 protein: CASSLDILGHKSYNEQFF. The CDR3 DNA is TGTGCCAGCAGCTTAGATATTTTAGGCCACAAATCCTACAATGAGCAGTTCTTC.

This clonotype has more than one count but fewer than ten. The chain combines TRBV12-3 or TRBV12-4 with TRBJ1-1; TRBD1 matches at 8 bases. The CDR3 extends over 13 amino acids. J was trimmed by 7 bases and V by 5 bases; bases with no gene match: 6. This CDR3 reads CASSPGQGIEAFF. CDR3 DNA sequence: TGTGCCAGCAGTCCAGGACAGGGAATTGAAGCTTTCTTT.

This rearrangement joins TRBV7-9 to TRBJ1-2; 7 nucleotides align to TRBD1. The germline V gene encodes CDR1 SEHNR and CDR2 FQNEAQ (reference sequence). The CDR3 has 14 residues. Trimming at V came to 5 bases and at J to 4 bases, leaving 7 bases not matched to a gene. CDR3 bases: TGTGCCAGCAGCGTTTCGGGACAGTTCTATGGCTACACCTTC. It encodes CASSVSGQFYGYTF.

This clonotype showed up just a few times. This sequence joins TRBV11-2 and TRBJ2-5; D might be TRBD1 or TRBD2, each matching 6 bases. CDR3 length: 17 residues. Germline values: CDR1 SGHAT, CDR2 FQNNGV. Trimming took off 2 bases at V and 2 bases at J, with 18 bases between the two ends. In DNA, the CDR3 is TGTGCCAGCAGCTTAAACGTCGGGGGACAAATACAAGAGACCCAGTACTTC. Its protein product is CASSLNVGGQIQETQYF.

In DNA form, the CDR3 reads TGTGCCAGCAGCCCTGGACAGGGCGGGCAGTACTTC. Amino acid sequence: CASSPGQGGQYF. The chain combines TRBV28 with TRBJ2-7; 8 bases are a match to TRBD1. Germline V CDR1 and CDR2: MDHEN, SYDVKM. CDR3 size: 12 residues. After removal of 6 bases from V and 9 bases from J, the junction contained 7 bases not matched to a gene.

The table lists this clonotype with a few counts. The gene calls are TRBV28 and TRBJ1-4, with D perhaps matching TRBD1 (5 bases). Trimming took 5 bases from V and 7 from J, leaving 26 bases between them. The germline CDR1 and CDR2 sequences are MDHEN and SYDVKM. The CDR3 covers 18 residues. Here the CDR3 DNA reads TGTGCCAGCAGTCCCGCCGGGACCGGAGACCTGGGTGGTGAAAAACTGTTTTTT. Translated, it gives CASSPAGTGDLGGEKLFF.

Many counts were recorded for this clonotype. The chain is built from TRBV7-2 and TRBJ2-3; no clear D. CDR1 and CDR2 from the germline V gene are SGHTA and FQGNSA. This CDR3 is 11 amino acids long. Trimming pared 4 bases from V and 5 bases from J, leaving 4 bases between. The CDR3 bases are TGTGCCAGCAGCTGGAAAGATACGCAGTATTTT. Protein sequence: CASSWKDTQYF.

This chain uses TRBV20-1 with TRBJ2-1, with D maybe TRBD2 (5 bases). The CDR3 consists of 11 residues. From germline, CDR1 is DFQATT and CDR2 SNEGSKA (reference sequence). Trimming removed 6 bases from V and 12 bases from J, with 15 bases in between. The CDR3 loop reads CSALAGLAQFF. CDR3 in DNA: TGCAGTGCGCTAGCAGGTTTGGCGCAGTTCTTC.

This chain joins TRBV2 and TRBJ1-1; perhaps TRBD1 as D (5 bases). The V gene's germline CDR1 is SNHLY and CDR2 FYNNEI. V was trimmed by 10 bases and J by 2 bases, leaving 17 bases between them. This CDR3 comprises 14 residues. Written as DNA, the CDR3 is TGTGCCACAGCCGAGAGGGGCACCAACACTGAAGCTTTCTTT. Protein product: CATAERGTNTEAFF.

As for this clonotype: Germline is not matched at one junction end, which may reflect a read error. This sequence joins TRBV12-3 or TRBV12-4 and TRBJ2-1; a weak D match, TRBD2 (6 bases). The CDR3 has 12 residues. DNA of the CDR3: TGTGCCAGCAGTTCCCTTGCGGGACCCTATTACTTC. Its translation is CASSSLAGPYYF.

The chain combines TRBV12-3 or TRBV12-4 with TRBJ2-3; perhaps TRBD1 as D (5 bases). This CDR3 contains 16 residues. Deletions cut 6 bases from V and 0 bases from J, with 16 bases between. In DNA form, the CDR3 reads TGTGCCAGCAGCCCAGGGCTTCGTGCTAGCACAGATACGCAGTATTTT. It encodes CASSPGLRASTDTQYF.

This clonotype showed up just a few times. CDR3 residues: CASSFRGATEAFF. CDR3 nucleotide sequence: TGTGCCAGCAGCTTCCGGGGGGCCACTGAAGCTTTCTTT. The V call is TRBV7-3, the J call TRBJ1-1; D is perhaps TRBD1 (6 bases). The germline V gene has CDR1 SGHTA and CDR2 FQGTGA. V was shortened by 3 bases and J by 4 bases, with 9 bases between the two germline ends. CDR3 length: 13 amino acids.

This clonotype was seen only a few times. The chain links TRBV7-2 to TRBJ2-5; 10 bases fit TRBD2. V was clipped by 4 bases and J by 3 bases; unmatched bases: 5. CDR1 and CDR2 from the germline V gene are SGHTA and FQGNSA. The CDR3 length is 15 residues. The chain's CDR3 is CASSYRLAGKETQYF. The DNA for the CDR3 is TGTGCCAGCAGCTATCGACTAGCGGGTAAAGAGACCCAGTACTTC.

The CDR3 DNA reads TGTGCCAGCAGGTTAGGCAGGCCTAGCACAGATACGCAGTATTTT. This translates into CASRLGRPSTDTQYF. The V and J genes are TRBV6-2 or TRBV6-3 and TRBJ2-3; D remains ambiguous. The CDR3 contains 15 residues. V gave up 6 bases and J gave up 0 bases, with 13 bases separating them. Germline loops: CDR1 MNHEY, CDR2 SVGEGT.

This clonotype has at least ten counts. The rearrangement joins TRBV7-2 to TRBJ1-3; D uncertain. CDR1 is SGHTA, CDR2 FQGNSA, per germline. The CDR3 consists of 12 residues. Trimming took 3 bases from V and 4 from J, leaving 4 bases between them. CDR3 sequence reads: CASSLEGNTIYF. The CDR3 coding sequence is TGTGCCAGCAGCTTGGAGGGAAACACCATATATTTT.

The sample holds a few counts of this clonotype. The V call is TRBV4-1, the J call TRBJ2-1; D may be TRBD2 (6 bases). Per the germline V gene, CDR1 is MGHRA and CDR2 is YSYEKL. This CDR3 is built from 18 residues. Trimming removed 2 bases at V and 7 bases at J, with 24 bases between. In nucleotides, the CDR3 is TGCGCCAGCAGCCAAACCTACGGGGGACCCCCGAGGGAGAATGAGCAGTTCTTC. Protein: CASSQTYGGPPRENEQFF.

A single count supports this clonotype. This chain links TRBV27 with TRBJ1-1, with TRBD1 matching over 9 bases. The CDR3 spans 17 residues. The V gene's germline CDR1 is MNHEY and CDR2 SMNVEV (reference sequence). V lost 4 bases, J lost 0 bases, and 9 bases stayed unmatched. The CDR3 region is CASSSNRDRVVNTEAFF. DNA of the CDR3: TGTGCCAGCAGTTCAAACCGGGACAGGGTGGTGAACACTGAAGCTTTCTTT.

A few counts support this clonotype. The rearrangement links TRBV12-3 or TRBV12-4 to TRBJ1-6, with TRBD1 as a possible D gene (6 bases). The CDR3 length is 16 residues. The V end was cut by 4 bases, the J end by 8 bases, with 18 bases between. This CDR3 is CASSSYTGILDSPLHF. For the CDR3, the DNA is TGTGCCAGCAGTTCTTATACAGGGATCTTGGATTCACCCCTCCACTTT.

The chain recombines TRBV5-1 with TRBJ2-5; no clear D. CDR1 is SGHRS, CDR2 YFSETQ, per germline. CDR3 size: 13 residues. The V gene lost 1 base and the J gene lost 5 bases, with 9 bases spanning the gap. The CDR3 spells CASSLYSGETQYF. The CDR3 DNA is TGCGCCAGCAGCTTGTACTCCGGGGAGACCCAGTACTTC.

This clonotype was seen many times. The gene calls are TRBV28 and TRBJ1-2; tentatively, D is TRBD1 (5 bases). The CDR3 is made up of 12 amino acids. The V end lost 4 bases, the J end lost 5 bases, and 8 bases lay between the germline ends. The germline V gene encodes CDR1 MDHEN and CDR2 SYDVKM. CDR3 bases: TGTGCCAGCAGTTCGGGGGGTTATGGCTACACCTTC. Residues: CASSSGGYGYTF.

The chain employs TRBV7-9 and TRBJ1-4; no reliable D call. The CDR3 has 14 amino acids. CDR1 and CDR2 from the germline V gene are SEHNR and FQNEAQ (reference sequence). Trimming stripped 1 base from V and 6 bases from J, with 9 bases between. CDR3 protein: CASSLVRVDEKLFF. The CDR3, as DNA: TGTGCCAGCAGCTTAGTCCGGGTGGATGAAAAACTGTTTTTT.

V usage is TRBV19 and J usage is TRBJ2-1, with D hard to call. The V and J ends lost 8 bases and 7 bases respectively, with 9 bases between them. CDR3 size: 11 residues. Germline CDR1 reads LNHDA; CDR2 reads SQIVND (reference sequence). The CDR3 DNA follows: TGTGCCAGTCGAAAAGGAAATGAGCAGTTCTTC. This encodes CASRKGNEQFF.

In its sample, this clonotype was seen a few times. This chain uses TRBV5-8 with TRBJ2-4; the D gene could be TRBD1 or TRBD2 (5 bases each). Deletions cut 3 bases from V and 0 bases from J, with 10 bases between. Germline V gene data show CDR1 as SGHTS and CDR2 as YDEGEE. CDR3 length equals 15 residues. DNA for the CDR3: TGTGCCAGCAGCTCCGGGACCTTAGCCAAAAACATTCAGTACTTC. Residues: CASSSGTLAKNIQYF.

This clonotype was observed a handful of times. The chain links TRBV28 to TRBJ1-6, with 8 bases aligning to TRBD1. From germline, CDR1 is MDHEN and CDR2 SYDVKM. There are 14 residues in the CDR3. Trimming removed 5 bases from V and 8 bases from J; junction bases left unmatched: 5. This CDR3 is CASSHRQGYSPLHF. In DNA form, the CDR3 reads TGTGCCAGCAGTCATAGACAGGGGTATTCACCCCTCCACTTT.